This note documents a single T cell receptor (beta chain) sequence. The data derive from a study of technical replicates of blood from a few donors. Germline V gene sequence: CDR1 MGHRA, CDR2 YSYEKL. The CDR3 totals 14 residues. V lost 2 bases and J lost 4; bases outside the gene matches: 2. TCRdb's copy holds only in-frame clones and misses some; the assay was immunoSEQ multiplex PCR. The repertoire includes around 74,000 clones, just over 85% of them detected once, and approximately 5% sits in the top ten. The TCR was taken from a human donor in good health. Some clones in this sample may be carry-over from other donors' samples. This sequence joins TRBV4-1 and TRBJ1-2, with 9 nucleotides matching TRBD1. Sequencing was done on a sample of PBMCs. CDR3 residues: CASSQTTGGYGYTF. The CDR3 nucleotides are TGCGCCAGCAGCCAAACGACAGGGGGCTATGGCTACACCTTC.